The 24 T cell receptor beta chains reported below all come from one sample, sequenced in a study of Ad26.COV2.S vaccination and SARS-CoV-2 variants. Treatment meaning: some 19 received Ad26.COV2.S at low or high dose, single or two shots; roughly five received placebo; per-sample allocation not given. Sampling occurred on day 63 after the first vaccine or placebo injection. TCRdb's copy holds only in-frame clones and misses some; the assay was immunoSEQ multiplex PCR. The sample lists 350,000 to 500,000 clones, roughly 91% seen once, with roughly 4% in the top ten. The source was peripheral blood, collected in a trial of Ad26.COV2.S vaccine versus placebo. Every receptor here comes from a person between 18 and 65 years old who received the Ad26.COV2.S COVID-19 vaccine or a placebo.

The chain uses TRBV29-1 and TRBJ2-7; D is perhaps TRBD2 (5 bases). CDR3 length equals 12 residues. From germline, CDR1 is SQVTM and CDR2 ANQGSEA. The V end was cut by 3 bases, the J end by 5 bases, with 11 bases between. CDR3 in DNA: TGCAGCGTTGACGGCGGGCGCAACGAGCAGTACTTC. Protein: CSVDGGRNEQYF.

The chain carries TRBV5-6 and TRBJ1-1; 11 bases are a match to TRBD1. The CDR3 sequence is 17 residues long. V shed 6 bases, J shed 2 bases, and the junction held 12 bases outside the gene matches. The germline gives CDR1 SGHDT, CDR2 YYEEEE. The CDR3 is CASTPRGQGAINTEAFF. In DNA form, the CDR3 reads TGTGCCAGCACCCCTCGCGGACAGGGGGCTATAAACACTGAAGCTTTCTTT.

V gene TRBV30 combines with J gene TRBJ2-7; D tentatively reads TRBD1 or TRBD2 (5 bases each). Trimming pared 4 bases from V and 2 bases from J, leaving 15 bases between. The CDR3 consists of 14 residues. The V gene's germline CDR1 is GTSNPN and CDR2 SVGIG (reference sequence). The CDR3 region has the DNA TGTGCCTGGACGGTGCCGGGGCCAACCTACGAGCAGTACTTC. Its protein product is CAWTVPGPTYEQYF.

The chain employs TRBV7-5 and TRBJ2-1. TRBV7-5 represents a pseudogene. This CDR3 is 13 amino acids long. The CDR3, as DNA: TGTGCCAGAAGCTTAACGTGGGTCGATGAGCAGTTCTTC. This encodes CARSLTWVDEQFF.

The chain recombines TRBV6-2 or TRBV6-3 with TRBJ1-5, with D maybe TRBD1 (5 bases). The germline V gene encodes CDR1 MNHEY and CDR2 SVGEGT. The length of the CDR3 is 15 residues. V was cut by 4 bases and J by 2 bases, with 12 bases left in between. DNA of the CDR3: TGTGCCAGCAGTTTCCCGGGGGGTGGCAATCAGCCCCAGCATTTT. This codes for CASSFPGGGNQPQHF.

V and J are TRBV5-1 and TRBJ2-5; TRBD2 agrees at 7 bases. The CDR3 length is 16 residues. CDR1 and CDR2 (germline): SGHRS, YFSETQ. Trimming removed 1 base from V and 1 base from J; junction bases left unmatched: 7. CDR3 bases: TGCGCCAGCAGCTTGCTGGTGGGAGGGCCCCAAGAGACCCAGTACTTC. Residues: CASSLLVGGPQETQYF.

The chain couples TRBV19 to TRBJ1-5; 8 nucleotides align to TRBD1. Per germline, CDR1 LNHDA and CDR2 SQIVND (reference sequence). V gave up 4 bases and J gave up 1 base; unmatched junction bases: 3. The CDR3 extends over 15 amino acids. The CDR3 DNA sequence: TGTGCCAGTAGTACCGGACAGGGAAGCAATCAGCCCCAGCATTTT. This codes for CASSTGQGSNQPQHF.

V gene TRBV28 combines with J gene TRBJ2-1; TRBD1 or TRBD2 may be the D gene (7 bases each). Between the trimmed V and J ends, which lost 1 base and 7 bases, there was a span of 11 bases. Germline V gene data show CDR1 as MDHEN and CDR2 as SYDVKM. This CDR3 has 14 residues. CDR3 bases: TGTGCCAGCAGTTTATCAGGGGGGGGAAATGAGCAGTTCTTC. It is translated as CASSLSGGGNEQFF. The entire variable domain, with the rest obtained from reference TRBV28 and TRBJ2-1, is as follows: DVKVTQSSRYLVKRTGEKVFLECVQDMDHENMFWYRQDPGLGLRLIYFSYDVKMKEKGDIPEGYSVSREKKERFSLILESASTNQTSMYLCASSLSGGGNEQFFGPGTRLTVL.

V usage is TRBV7-2 and J usage is TRBJ1-5; a possible D gene is TRBD1 (5 bases). Germline CDR1 and CDR2: SGHTA and FQGNSA. Trimming took 5 bases from V and 5 from J, leaving 16 bases between them. This CDR3 comprises 15 residues. The CDR3, as DNA: TGTGCCAGCAGCCCCAGGAACGGGGGTTATCAGCCCCAGCATTTT. Protein: CASSPRNGGYQPQHF.

V and J are TRBV18 and TRBJ2-1, with TRBD2 identical over 8 bases. The CDR3 runs to 16 residues. Germline lookup yields CDR1 KGHSH and CDR2 LQKENI. The V and J ends lost 1 base and 9 bases, in that order; junction bases with no gene match: 11. The CDR3 bases are TGTGCCAGCTCACCACGGGTCAGCGGGAGCGGGGGTGAGCAGTTCTTC. Amino acid sequence: CASSPRVSGSGGEQFF. Looking up the rest from reference TRBV18 and TRBJ2-1 gives the full variable domain: NAGVMQNPRHLVRRRGQEARLRCSPMKGHSHVYWYRQLPEEGLKFMVYLQKENIIDESGMPKERFSAEFPKEGPSILRIQQVVRGDSAAYFCASSPRVSGSGGEQFFGPGTRLTVL.

Turning to this clone: The same CDR3 is also encoded by other DNA sequences in this sample. This chain joins TRBV27 and TRBJ2-1, with TRBD2 matching over 7 bases. Germline assignment: CDR1 MNHEY and CDR2 SMNVEV (reference sequence). V lost 2 bases, J lost 4 bases, and 2 bases stayed unmatched. CDR3 length equals 14 residues. The CDR3: CASSLAGEYNEQFF. In DNA form, the CDR3 reads TGTGCCAGCAGTTTAGCGGGGGAGTACAATGAGCAGTTCTTC.

About this clone itself: Other DNA sequences within the sample encode an identical CDR3. The chain is built from TRBV3-1 (or the pseudogene TRBV3-2) and TRBJ2-7, with 7 positions matching TRBD1. The CDR3 totals 14 residues. Per the germline V gene, CDR1 is LGHDT and CDR2 is YNNKEL (reference sequence). Trimming took 1 base from V and 2 from J; bases not matched to a gene: 2. In DNA form, the CDR3 reads TGTGCCAGCAGCCAAGGACAGGGAACCTACGAGCAGTACTTC. This codes for CASSQGQGTYEQYF.

The chain carries TRBV29-1 and TRBJ1-2; 11 nucleotides match TRBD1. Germline V gives CDR1 SQVTM, CDR2 ANQGSEA. CDR3 length equals 18 residues. Trimming took 3 bases from V and 4 from J; bases not matched to a gene: 16. DNA for the CDR3: TGCAGCGTTGACCCCACGGGGGACAGGGGGGCTACGGGCTATGGCTACACCTTC. This codes for CSVDPTGDRGATGYGYTF.

The chain has TRBV5-8 and TRBJ2-1; 12 bases map to TRBD2. J gave up 10 bases and V 0 bases, and 5 bases lay outside the gene matches. The CDR3 is 15 residues long. From germline, CDR1 is SGHTS and CDR2 YDEGEE. The CDR3 here is CASSLASGRVYEQFF. The CDR3 DNA reads TGTGCCAGCAGCTTGGCTAGCGGGAGGGTATACGAGCAGTTCTTC.

This clone showed up just once. The chain uses TRBV6-4 and TRBJ2-1, with D possibly being TRBD2 (5 bases). This CDR3 contains 16 residues. From germline, CDR1 is MRHNA and CDR2 SNTAGT. Trimming cost V 3 bases and J 4 bases, with 16 bases left between them. The CDR3 region is CASSEVPDFNYNEQFF. The CDR3 region has the DNA TGTGCCAGCAGTGAAGTCCCGGACTTCAATTACAATGAGCAGTTCTTC.

The chain carries TRBV28 and TRBJ1-3, with 7 bases fitting TRBD1. J gave up 3 bases and V 4 bases, and 6 bases lay outside the gene matches. The CDR3 contains 15 residues. CDR1 MDHEN and CDR2 SYDVKM come from the germline V gene. In DNA form, the CDR3 reads TGTGCCAGCAGTTCGACAGGGAGGGGTGGAAACACCATATATTTT. Translation: CASSSTGRGGNTIYF.

The V call is TRBV3-1 (or the pseudogene TRBV3-2), the J call TRBJ2-6; D uncertain. V was clipped by 4 bases and J by 0 bases, with 4 bases between them. The CDR3 is 14 amino acids. Germline loops: CDR1 LGHDT, CDR2 YNNKEL (reference sequence). The CDR3, as DNA: TGTGCCAGCAGCCCTACCTCTGGGGCCAACGTCCTGACTTTC. Translating it yields CASSPTSGANVLTF.

This chain links TRBV6-6 with TRBJ1-5; possible D gene TRBD1, 5 bases. V gave up 8 bases and J gave up 3 bases, with 11 bases separating them. Germline V lookup: CDR1 MNHNY, CDR2 SVGAGI (reference sequence). The CDR3 has 13 amino acids. CDR3: CASSDNFNQPQHF. CDR3 coding DNA: TGTGCCAGCTCGGACAATTTCAATCAGCCCCAGCATTTT.

This chain joins TRBV10-3 and TRBJ1-3, with D maybe TRBD1 (5 bases). Germline V lookup: CDR1 ENHRY, CDR2 SYGVKD. The CDR3 length is 16 residues. V gave up 3 bases and J gave up 4 bases, with 16 bases separating them. CDR3 region: CAISDPESGRGNTIYF. DNA of the CDR3: TGTGCCATCAGTGACCCGGAGTCAGGGAGAGGAAACACCATATATTTT.

The chain links TRBV28 to TRBJ2-7; TRBD2 is a possible D gene (6 bases). V dropped 3 bases and J dropped 6 bases, with 12 bases sitting between them. There are 13 residues in the CDR3. Germline V gives CDR1 MDHEN, CDR2 SYDVKM. CDR3 bases: TGTGCCAGCAGTTTTTATGCCGGGGGCGAGCAGTACTTC. Residues: CASSFYAGGEQYF.

The chain carries TRBV5-8 and TRBJ2-7, with unresolved D. This CDR3 has 14 residues. V lost 0 bases to trimming and J lost 3 bases, with 10 bases between them. CDR1 and CDR2 (germline): SGHTS, YDEGEE. In DNA form, the CDR3 reads TGTGCCAGCAGCTTGGCCGCTGGGTTCTACGAGCAGTACTTC. It specifies CASSLAAGFYEQYF. Full variable domain (remainder filled in from reference TRBV5-8 and TRBJ2-7): EAGVTQSPTHLIKTRGQQATLRCSPISGHTSVYWYQQALGLGLQFLLWYDEGEERNRGNFPPRFSGRQFPNYSSELNVNALELEDSALYLCASSLAAGFYEQYFGPGTRLTVT.

J is TRBJ2-7 and V is TRBV7-9; D is undetermined. The CDR3 totals 14 residues. The germline CDR1 and CDR2 sequences are SEHNR and FQNEAQ (reference sequence). The germline V and J ends were trimmed by 5 bases and 0 bases, with 11 bases remaining between them. The CDR3 protein is CASSLGLSSYEQYF. CDR3 nucleotides: TGTGCCAGCAGCCTAGGCCTAAGCTCCTACGAGCAGTACTTC.

The rearrangement joins TRBV28 to TRBJ1-2; D ambiguous. Germline values: CDR1 MDHEN, CDR2 SYDVKM. The CDR3 sequence is 14 residues long. V was clipped by 5 bases and J by 4 bases, with 14 bases between them. CDR3 loop: CASSLNRAGYGYTF. In nucleotides, the CDR3 is TGTGCCAGCAGTCTGAATAGGGCCGGCTATGGCTACACCTTC.

This chain links TRBV11-3 with TRBJ1-4; D not certain. V lost 0 bases, J lost 1 base, and 12 bases lay in between. The CDR3 is 17 residues long. Germline lookup yields CDR1 SGHNT and CDR2 YENEEA. In DNA, the CDR3 is TGTGCCAGCAGCTTAGAGTGCTGGGTGGTAACTAATGAAAAACTGTTTTTT. Translation: CASSLECWVVTNEKLFF.